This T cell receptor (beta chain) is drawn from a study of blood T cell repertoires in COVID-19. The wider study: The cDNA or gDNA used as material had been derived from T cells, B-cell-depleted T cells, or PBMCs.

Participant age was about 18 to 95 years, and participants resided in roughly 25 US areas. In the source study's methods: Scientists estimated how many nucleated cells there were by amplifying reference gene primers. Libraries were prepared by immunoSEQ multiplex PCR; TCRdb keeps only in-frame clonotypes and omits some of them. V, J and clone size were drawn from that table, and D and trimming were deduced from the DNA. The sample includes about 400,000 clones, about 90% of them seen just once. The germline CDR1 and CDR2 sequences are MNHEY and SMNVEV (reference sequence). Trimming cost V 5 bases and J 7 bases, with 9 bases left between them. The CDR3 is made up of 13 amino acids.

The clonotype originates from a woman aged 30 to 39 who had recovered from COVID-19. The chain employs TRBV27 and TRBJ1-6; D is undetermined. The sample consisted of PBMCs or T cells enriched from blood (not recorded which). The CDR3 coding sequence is TGTGCCAGCAGTCTAGACTTAAATTCACCCCTCCACTTT. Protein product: CASSLDLNSPLHF.